The rows below give T cell receptor beta chains drawn from one sample of a study of cytomegalovirus exposure and HLA in healthy donors. Method: immunoSEQ multiplex PCR; TCRdb's copy keeps in-frame clones and lacks some. The table has about 180,000 clones, about 77% seen once. Sequenced sample: PBMCs. All receptors come from a man aged 60 to 75 in good health and CMV-seronegative. CDR3s include the opening cysteine and the closing phenylalanine or tryptophan. The order of the fields is D gene, J gene, V gene, clone size, CDR3 DNA, CDR3 protein. D genes are given only for firm matches. A row's size may be missing; if present it is once, few, many or a size class.

d_call: TRBD1
j_call: TRBJ2-5
v_call: TRBV5-6
clone_size: -
cdr3_nt: TGTGCCAGCAGCTTGGGGGACAGAAAAGAGACCCAGTACTTC
cdr3_aa: CASSLGDRKETQYF

d_call: TRBD2
j_call: TRBJ2-7
v_call: TRBV5-1
clone_size: -
cdr3_nt: TGCGCCAGCAGCTTGGCGTCTAGCGGGTCGGCCTACGAGCAGTACTTC
cdr3_aa: CASSLASSGSAYEQYF

d_call: -
j_call: TRBJ2-3
v_call: TRBV29-1
clone_size: -
cdr3_nt: TGCAGCGTTGAGAAGAGTCAGGGAGGTTTGTTGGATACGCAGTATTTT
cdr3_aa: CSVEKSQGGLLDTQYF

d_call: -
j_call: TRBJ1-3
v_call: TRBV5-4
clone_size: -
cdr3_nt: TGTGCCAGCAGCTTGGCCGGGTTTGACACCATATATTTT
cdr3_aa: CASSLAGFDTIYF

d_call: TRBD1
j_call: TRBJ1-4
v_call: TRBV19
clone_size: few
cdr3_nt: TGTGCCAGTAGTATCTCCTTATTCAGGGGGAATGAAAAACTGTTTTTT
cdr3_aa: CASSISLFRGNEKLFF

d_call: -
j_call: TRBJ2-1
v_call: TRBV6-1
clone_size: -
cdr3_nt: TGTGCCAGCAGTGAAATCACAGTCTCTGAGCAGTTCTTC
cdr3_aa: CASSEITVSEQFF

d_call: -
j_call: TRBJ1-1
v_call: TRBV9
clone_size: few
cdr3_nt: TGTGCCAGCAGCGTAGGTCTAAGGGGGGGTACTGAAGCTTTCTTT
cdr3_aa: CASSVGLRGGTEAFF

d_call: TRBD1
j_call: TRBJ2-5
v_call: TRBV18
clone_size: -
cdr3_nt: TGTGCCAGCTCAGCCCAACCATGGACAGGACAGGAGACCCAGTACTTC
cdr3_aa: CASSAQPWTGQETQYF

d_call: TRBD2
j_call: TRBJ2-1
v_call: TRBV6-5
clone_size: -
cdr3_nt: TGTGCCAGCAGTTACTCCCCCGGGAGGTCCTACAATGAGCAGTTCTTC
cdr3_aa: CASSYSPGRSYNEQFF

d_call: TRBD1
j_call: TRBJ2-7
v_call: TRBV30
clone_size: -
cdr3_nt: TGTGCCTGGTCCGGGACAGGGATCTCCTACGAGCAGTACTTC
cdr3_aa: CAWSGTGISYEQYF

d_call: -
j_call: TRBJ2-2
v_call: TRBV6-6
clone_size: -
cdr3_nt: TGTGCCAGCAGTCGAACAGCGGAACTTAACACCGGGGAGCTGTTTTTT
cdr3_aa: CASSRTAELNTGELFF

d_call: TRBD1
j_call: TRBJ2-1
v_call: TRBV11-1
clone_size: few
cdr3_nt: TGTGCCAGCAGCTCAACCGGGACAGGAACTCTCAATGAGCAGTTCTTC
cdr3_aa: CASSSTGTGTLNEQFF

d_call: -
j_call: TRBJ2-7
v_call: TRBV4-3
clone_size: -
cdr3_nt: TGCGCCAGCAGCCAAGAGCTTGGGCTAGGGAGGATCTACGAGCAGTACTTC
cdr3_aa: CASSQELGLGRIYEQYF

d_call: -
j_call: TRBJ1-5
v_call: TRBV2
clone_size: once
cdr3_nt: TGTGCCAGCAGTGACAGCCTTGGAGGCAATCAGCCCCAGCATTTT
cdr3_aa: CASSDSLGGNQPQHF

d_call: TRBD2
j_call: TRBJ2-7
v_call: TRBV7-8
clone_size: -
cdr3_nt: TGTGCCAGCAGCTTCCGAGGAGCGGGAGCATCCTACGAGCAGTACTTC
cdr3_aa: CASSFRGAGASYEQYF

d_call: -
j_call: TRBJ1-1
v_call: TRBV5-1
clone_size: -
cdr3_nt: TGCGCCAGCAGCTTGTCAACAGGGAACACTGAAGCTTTCTTT
cdr3_aa: CASSLSTGNTEAFF

d_call: TRBD2
j_call: TRBJ2-7
v_call: TRBV7-2
clone_size: -
cdr3_nt: TGTGCCAGCAGCTCGGGACTAGCGGGGACCGAGCAGTACTTC
cdr3_aa: CASSSGLAGTEQYF